A single sample is the source of the 16 T cell receptor beta chains below, sequenced in a study of blood T cell repertoires in COVID-19 (dated by TCRdb to the early 2020s). Library method: the immunoSEQ multiplex PCR assay. TCRdb holds this immuneACCESS table with in-frame rearrangements only. Some clones are missing; in checked studies, unresolved V genes explain under half, and the rest has no known cause. Within this sample are under 500,000 clones, with nearly 90% of them counted one time only. Jointly, the top ten make up about 2.1% of the sample. Input material: PBMCs or T cells enriched from blood (not recorded which). All receptors derive from a woman under 30 with acute COVID-19.

J is TRBJ2-2 and V is TRBV6-2 or TRBV6-3, with 9 bases matching TRBD2. CDR3 length: 17 residues. V shed 5 bases, J shed 0 bases, and the junction held 7 bases outside the gene matches. Germline CDR1 is MNHEY and CDR2 is SVGEGT. The CDR3 is CASSLVVAGANTGELFF. In DNA, the CDR3 is TGTGCCAGCAGTCTCGTGGTAGCGGGGGCGAACACCGGGGAGCTGTTTTTT.

The chain carries TRBV11-3 and TRBJ2-1, with 8 nucleotides matching TRBD1. CDR3 length: 16 residues. Germline V gene lookup returns CDR1 SGHNT and CDR2 YENEEA. V was clipped by 5 bases and J by 0 bases; unmatched bases: 6. CDR3 DNA sequence: TGTGCCAGCAGCCCCACCACAGGGGGCTCCTACAATGAGCAGTTCTTC. Protein sequence: CASSPTTGGSYNEQFF.

The chain carries TRBV9 and TRBJ2-7; the D gene is possibly TRBD1 (6 bases). The V end lost 3 bases, the J end lost 0 bases, and 13 bases lay between the germline ends. This CDR3 spans 15 amino acids. Germline assignment: CDR1 SGDLS and CDR2 YYNGEE. CDR3 amino acids: CASSAGQLSSYEQYF. CDR3 sequence (DNA): TGTGCCAGCAGCGCCGGACAGTTGAGCTCCTACGAGCAGTACTTC.

This chain connects TRBV5-6 to TRBJ1-4; D may be TRBD1 (6 bases). V was trimmed by 6 bases and J by 4 bases, leaving 10 bases between them. CDR1 and CDR2 from the germline V gene are SGHDT and YYEEEE. The CDR3 covers 13 residues. The CDR3: CASTIQGNEKLFF. The CDR3 DNA follows: TGTGCCAGCACCATACAGGGTAATGAAAAACTGTTTTTT.

This chain links TRBV2 with TRBJ2-6; 7 positions match TRBD1. Trimming cost V 11 bases and J 0 bases; bases outside gene matches: 7. Germline CDR1 and CDR2: SNHLY and FYNNEI. The CDR3 is made up of 15 amino acids. The CDR3 sequence: CAGNRGDSGANVLTF. The CDR3 region has the DNA TGTGCCGGGAACAGGGGAGACTCTGGGGCCAACGTCCTGACTTTC. Looking up the rest from reference TRBV2 and TRBJ2-6 gives the full variable domain: EPEVTQTPSHQVTQMGQEVILRCVPISNHLYFYWYRQILGQKVEFLVSFYNNEISEKSEIFDDQFSVERPDGSNFTLKIRSTKLEDSAMYFCAGNRGDSGANVLTFGAGSRLTVL.

The chain carries TRBV10-1 and TRBJ1-2; no clear D. V lost 7 bases to trimming and J lost 0 bases, with 18 bases between them. This CDR3 is 16 amino acids long. From germline, CDR1 is WNHNN and CDR2 SYGVQD (reference sequence). The DNA for the CDR3 is TGCGCCAGCACCGAAGAGGGCCGGATTCCTAACTATGGCTACACCTTC. Translating gives CASTEEGRIPNYGYTF.

The CDR3 coding sequence is TGCGCCAGCAGTGACGGGGGGTTGAACACTGAAGCTTTCTTT. Translation gives CASSDGGLNTEAFF. The V and J genes are TRBV5-1 and TRBJ1-1; D might be TRBD1 (5 bases). CDR1 and CDR2 (germline): SGHRS, YFSETQ. This CDR3 region has 14 residues. V lost 5 bases, J lost 0 bases, and 11 bases lay in between.

The rearrangement uses TRBV12-3 or TRBV12-4 and TRBJ1-2; D unresolved. The CDR3 loop spans 11 amino acids. V gave up 10 bases and J gave up 8 bases, with 14 bases separating them. CDR3 protein: CATRTGGGYTF. CDR3 DNA sequence: TGTGCCACGCGGACTGGTGGGGGCTACACCTTC.

This clone was counted once. Other DNA sequences in this sample translate to the same CDR3. The gene calls are TRBV6-5 and TRBJ1-1, with 7 nucleotides matching TRBD1. CDR3 length: 14 amino acids. CDR1 MNHEY and CDR2 SVGAGI come from the germline V gene. V was pared by 2 bases and J by 1 base, with 1 base of the junction left unmatched. The chain's CDR3 is CASSYRGRNTEAFF. CDR3 DNA: TGTGCCAGCAGTTACAGGGGGCGGAACACTGAAGCTTTCTTT.

The gene calls are TRBV27 and TRBJ2-3; TRBD2 aligns across 10 bases. After removal of 3 bases from V and 5 bases from J, the junction contained 2 bases not matched to a gene. The CDR3 is made up of 14 amino acids. Germline CDR1 and CDR2: MNHEY and SMNVEV (reference sequence). The CDR3 DNA sequence: TGTGCCAGCAGTTTCGAGCGGGGGGGAGATACGCAGTATTTT. Its translation: CASSFERGGDTQYF.

This clone was seen once. The sample carries other DNA sequences with the same CDR3. This rearrangement joins TRBV9 to TRBJ2-7, with D unresolved. Germline V CDR1 and CDR2: SGDLS, YYNGEE. The V end lost 0 bases, the J end lost 6 bases, and 10 bases lay between the germline ends. The CDR3 sequence is 13 residues long. The CDR3 region has the DNA TGTGCCAGCAGCGTAGCTGGTGCAGGCGAGCAGTACTTC. It yields the protein CASSVAGAGEQYF.

The chain joins TRBV19 to TRBJ1-1; no definite D call. Trimming shortened V by 3 bases and J by 11 bases, and 16 bases separated the two germline ends. The germline V gene has CDR1 LNHDA and CDR2 SQIVND (reference sequence). CDR3 length: 13 residues. The CDR3 DNA reads TGTGCCAGTAGTATCGGAGGGATAAAGAACGCTTTCTTT. It encodes CASSIGGIKNAFF.

The chain carries TRBV15 and TRBJ2-3, with 10 positions matching TRBD2. Germline CDR1 is LNHNV and CDR2 is YYDKDF (reference sequence). V trimming: 5 bases; J trimming: 1 base; junction bases outside the gene matches: 6. The CDR3 consists of 16 residues. The CDR3 region is CATSPKREGGTDTQYF. The CDR3 DNA is TGTGCCACCAGCCCGAAGCGGGAGGGTGGCACAGATACGCAGTATTTT.

This chain links TRBV5-4 with TRBJ2-3, with D perhaps TRBD2 (7 bases). Germline V lookup: CDR1 SGHNT, CDR2 YYREEE (reference sequence). Trimming pared 3 bases from V and 5 bases from J, leaving 19 bases between. The CDR3 is 16 amino acids. DNA for the CDR3: TGTGCCAGCAGCTCCAGCTGGGAGGGGGTTGGAGATACGCAGTATTTT. Protein: CASSSSWEGVGDTQYF.

The rearrangement uses TRBV28 and TRBJ2-1; 9 positions match TRBD2. Per germline, CDR1 MDHEN and CDR2 SYDVKM. The V segment lost 7 bases and the J segment 5 bases; nucleotides outside the gene matches: 3. CDR3 length: 13 residues. Written as DNA, the CDR3 is TGTGCCAGCAAGACTAGCGGTAACAATGAGCAGTTCTTC. This encodes CASKTSGNNEQFF.

In this sample, this clone turned up a few times. This chain joins TRBV7-9 and TRBJ1-1; tentatively, D is TRBD1 (5 bases). The CDR3 consists of 15 residues. V lost 1 base to trimming and J lost 4 bases, with 13 bases between them. Per the germline V gene, CDR1 is SEHNR and CDR2 is FQNEAQ (reference sequence). CDR3 bases: TGTGCCAGCAGCTTAGGCTCGGGGGTTGGCACTGAAGCTTTCTTT. Translating it yields CASSLGSGVGTEAFF.